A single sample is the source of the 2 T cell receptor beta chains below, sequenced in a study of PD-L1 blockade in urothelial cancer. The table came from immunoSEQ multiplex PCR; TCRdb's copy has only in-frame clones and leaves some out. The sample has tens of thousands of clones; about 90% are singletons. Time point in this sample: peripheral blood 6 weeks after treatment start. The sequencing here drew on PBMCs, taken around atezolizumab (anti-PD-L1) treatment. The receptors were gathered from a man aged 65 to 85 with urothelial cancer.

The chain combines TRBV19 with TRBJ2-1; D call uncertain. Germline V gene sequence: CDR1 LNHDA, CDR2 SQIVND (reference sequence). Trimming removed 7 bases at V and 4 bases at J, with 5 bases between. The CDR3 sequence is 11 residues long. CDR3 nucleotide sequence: TGTGCCAGTAATAGTTACAATGAGCAGTTCTTC. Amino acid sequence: CASNSYNEQFF. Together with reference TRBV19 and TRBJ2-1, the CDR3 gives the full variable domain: DGGITQSPKYLFRKEGQNVTLSCEQNLNHDAMYWYRQDPGQGLRLIYYSQIVNDFQKGDIAEGYSVSREKKESFPLTVTSAQKNPTAFYLCASNSYNEQFFGPGTRLTVL.

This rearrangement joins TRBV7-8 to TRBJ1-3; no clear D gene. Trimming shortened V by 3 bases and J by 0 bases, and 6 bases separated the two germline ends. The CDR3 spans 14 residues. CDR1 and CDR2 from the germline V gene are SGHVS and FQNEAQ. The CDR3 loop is CASSFSSSGNTIYF. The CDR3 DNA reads TGTGCCAGCAGCTTTTCCAGCTCTGGAAACACCATATATTTT.